The 23 T cell receptor beta chains listed next were all sequenced from one sample in a study of graft-versus-host responses after intestinal transplantation. Generated by immunoSEQ multiplex PCR, the TCRdb table keeps only in-frame clones and is missing some. In the table there are approximately 2,100 clones, roughly 85% of which are singletons. Intraepithelial plus lamina propria lymphocytes were released by processing graft tissue. This specimen consisted of ileum tissue, obtained 57 days after intestinal transplant. These TCRs come from a human patient who received an intestinal transplant, so some T cells may come from the graft donor.

This rearrangement joins TRBV19 to TRBJ1-5, with D hard to call. CDR3 length equals 13 residues. Germline V gene sequence: CDR1 LNHDA, CDR2 SQIVND (reference sequence). Trimming removed 6 bases from V and 0 bases from J, with 6 bases in between. The CDR3 DNA reads as TGTGCCAGTAGACAGTCTAGCAATCAGCCCCAGCATTTT. Translating gives CASRQSSNQPQHF. The full variable domain, in which reference TRBV19 and TRBJ1-5 provide the parts outside the CDR3, is DGGITQSPKYLFRKEGQNVTLSCEQNLNHDAMYWYRQDPGQGLRLIYYSQIVNDFQKGDIAEGYSVSREKKESFPLTVTSAQKNPTAFYLCASRQSSNQPQHFGDGTRLSIL.

The rearrangement links TRBV5-1 to TRBJ1-4, with D unclear. This CDR3 is built from 14 residues. Germline CDR1 SGHRS, CDR2 YFSETQ. V dropped 0 bases and J dropped 5 bases, with 8 bases sitting between them. The CDR3 here is CASSLATGNEKLFF. The CDR3 nucleotides read TGCGCCAGCAGCTTGGCTACTGGGAATGAAAAACTGTTTTTT. Complete variable domain (other parts from reference TRBV5-1 and TRBJ1-4): KAGVTQTPRYLIKTRGQQVTLSCSPISGHRSVSWYQQTPGQGLQFLFEYFSETQRNKGNFPGRFSGRQFSNSRSEMNVSTLELGDSALYLCASSLATGNEKLFFGSGTQLSVL.

The gene calls are TRBV4-1 and TRBJ2-3; D tentatively fits TRBD1 or TRBD2 (5 bases each). Germline V gives CDR1 MGHRA, CDR2 YSYEKL. V lost 1 base and J 4 bases, leaving 6 bases between the germline ends. The CDR3 length is 13 residues. The chain's CDR3 is CASSQVGADTQYF. The CDR3, as DNA: TGCGCCAGCAGCCAAGTGGGGGCAGATACGCAGTATTTT.

The V gene is TRBV7-2, the J gene TRBJ2-2; D is uncertain. The V and J ends lost 0 bases and 3 bases respectively, with 14 bases between them. The CDR3 runs 17 residues. The germline V gene encodes CDR1 SGHTA and CDR2 FQGNSA. The CDR3 DNA follows: TGTGCCAGCAGCTTAGCGTTATCCCCCGGGTACACCGGGGAGCTGTTTTTT. Its protein product is CASSLALSPGYTGELFF.

The V call is TRBV9, the J call TRBJ2-7; D possibly corresponds to TRBD2 (6 bases). Trimming left V 0 bases short and J 4 bases short, with 8 bases between. The V gene's germline CDR1 is SGDLS and CDR2 YYNGEE. The CDR3 has 13 amino acids. This CDR3 reads CASSVDAGYEQYF. As DNA, the CDR3 is TGTGCCAGCAGCGTAGACGCGGGGTACGAGCAGTACTTC.

The genes are TRBV9 and TRBJ1-3; no clear D gene. This CDR3 has 16 residues. Per the germline V gene, CDR1 is SGDLS and CDR2 is YYNGEE. V gave up 3 bases and J gave up 4 bases, with 17 bases separating them. In DNA form, the CDR3 reads TGTGCCAGCAGCGCCCGCTCGGGGATCGGGGGAAACACCATATATTTT. This sequence encodes CASSARSGIGGNTIYF.

This clone was detected only once. This chain links TRBV5-1 with TRBJ2-6; unclear D gene. The V and J ends lost 0 bases and 0 bases respectively, with 7 bases between them. From germline, CDR1 is SGHRS and CDR2 YFSETQ. The CDR3 runs 16 residues. DNA for the CDR3: TGCGCCAGCAGCTTGGGTCAGATCTCTGGGGCCAACGTCCTGACTTTC. Its protein product is CASSLGQISGANVLTF.

The chain is built from TRBV7-9 and TRBJ1-4, with D uncertain. The CDR3 length is 15 residues. The V and J ends lost 2 bases and 7 bases respectively, with 14 bases between them. Germline loops: CDR1 SEHNR, CDR2 FQNEAQ (reference sequence). CDR3 DNA: TGTGCCAGCAGCTTAACAGACCCCTCTATTGAAAAACTGTTTTTT. Protein sequence: CASSLTDPSIEKLFF.

This clone was seen a single time. The V gene is TRBV11-2, the J gene TRBJ1-1; no firm D call. Germline CDR1 and CDR2: SGHAT and FQNNGV. Trimming cost V 5 bases and J 1 base, with 8 bases left between them. The CDR3 length is 13 residues. The CDR3, as DNA: TGTGCCAGCAGCCCACAGTGGAACACTGAAGCTTTCTTT. The encoded protein is CASSPQWNTEAFF.

The chain employs TRBV9 and TRBJ1-5; no reliable D call. V lost 4 bases to trimming and J lost 7 bases, with 21 bases between them. Germline loops: CDR1 SGDLS, CDR2 YYNGEE. This CDR3 is built from 16 residues. CDR3 nucleotides: TGTGCCAGCAGCCGGACCCGGAGGGCGGGATGGCAGCCCCAGCATTTT. This sequence encodes CASSRTRRAGWQPQHF.

The table lists this clone with a count of one. The V and J genes are TRBV5-6 and TRBJ2-5; 10 nucleotides match TRBD1. The CDR3 loop spans 14 amino acids. The junction had 4 bases not matched to a gene; V was cut back by 4 bases and J by 4 bases. From germline, CDR1 is SGHDT and CDR2 YYEEEE. The CDR3 region has the DNA TGTGCCAGCAGCCCCGGACAGGGGGGAGAGACCCAGTACTTC. Amino acid sequence: CASSPGQGGETQYF.

Note on this clone: The junction departs from germline at one end; a sequencing error may be responsible. The rearrangement uses TRBV2 and TRBJ1-5; D not certain. Germline CDR1 reads SNHLY; CDR2 reads FYNNEI. This CDR3 contains 15 residues. Written as DNA, the CDR3 is TGTGCCAGCAGTGAAAAGGGATATAGCAATCGGCCCCAGCATTTT. Amino acids: CASSEKGYSNRPQHF.

The chain has TRBV19 and TRBJ2-2; TRBD2 aligns across 15 bases. The CDR3 extends over 18 amino acids. Per germline, CDR1 LNHDA and CDR2 SQIVND (reference sequence). Unmatched junction bases numbered 5, after V lost 5 bases and J lost 1 base. Here the CDR3 reads CASSPGLAGGRNTGELFF. DNA of the CDR3: TGTGCCAGTAGTCCCGGACTAGCGGGGGGGCGGAACACCGGGGAGCTGTTTTTT. Full variable domain (rest looked up from reference TRBV19 and TRBJ2-2): DGGITQSPKYLFRKEGQNVTLSCEQNLNHDAMYWYRQDPGQGLRLIYYSQIVNDFQKGDIAEGYSVSREKKESFPLTVTSAQKNPTAFYLCASSPGLAGGRNTGELFFGEGSRLTVL.

The CDR3 DNA reads as TGCAGCGTTGAAGATCCGGGGTTGCGCACTGAAGCTTTCTTT. This gives the protein CSVEDPGLRTEAFF. V gene TRBV29-1 combines with J gene TRBJ1-1, with D unclear. CDR3 size: 14 residues. Deletions cut 0 bases from V and 4 bases from J, with 12 bases between. Germline assignment: CDR1 SQVTM and CDR2 ANQGSEA.

This clone was seen a handful of times. V gene TRBV28 combines with J gene TRBJ1-3, with D possibly TRBD1 on 5 matching bases. Germline V gene data show CDR1 as MDHEN and CDR2 as SYDVKM. The CDR3 spans 13 residues. The V gene lost 2 bases and the J gene lost 8 bases, with 10 bases spanning the gap. The CDR3, as DNA: TGTGCCAGCAGTTTACGAGGGGCACACACCATATATTTT. Translation: CASSLRGAHTIYF.

The genes are TRBV28 and TRBJ1-2; D might be TRBD1 (5 bases). This CDR3 is built from 15 residues. V gave up 5 bases and J gave up 5 bases, with 18 bases separating them. Germline assignment: CDR1 MDHEN and CDR2 SYDVKM. The DNA of the CDR3 is TGTGCCAGCAGTACCGCTCGGGACGGATATTATGGCTACACCTTC. This encodes CASSTARDGYYGYTF.

The CDR3 spells CASSPDEGRGSPLHF. The CDR3 DNA reads as TGTGCCAGCTCACCTGATGAGGGGCGAGGTTCACCCCTCCACTTT. The chain couples TRBV18 to TRBJ1-6; D possibly corresponds to TRBD1 (5 bases). Trimming took 3 bases from V and 9 from J, leaving 15 bases between them. CDR3 length: 15 amino acids. The germline CDR1 and CDR2 sequences are KGHSH and LQKENI.

J is TRBJ1-2 and V is TRBV5-4; 9 bases line up with TRBD1. The germline CDR1 and CDR2 sequences are SGHNT and YYREEE (reference sequence). Trimming removed 4 bases from V and 7 bases from J; junction bases left unmatched: 11. The CDR3 covers 15 residues. The CDR3 DNA reads TGTGCCAGCAGCATTCTAGCGGGACAGGGTTCTGGCTACACCTTC. It is translated as CASSILAGQGSGYTF.

The genes are TRBV6-1 and TRBJ2-5, with a weak D call TRBD1 (6 bases). With 0 bases removed from V and 5 bases from J, the gap between germline ends came to 16 bases. From germline, CDR1 is MNHNS and CDR2 SASEGT. The CDR3 totals 16 residues. The chain's CDR3 is CASSEAQAGVRETQYF. CDR3 sequence (DNA): TGTGCCAGCAGTGAAGCTCAGGCAGGGGTTAGGGAGACCCAGTACTTC.

The chain carries TRBV2 and TRBJ1-5, with TRBD1 matching over 7 bases. The V gene end was trimmed by 6 bases and the J gene end by 0 bases; junction bases not matched to a gene: 5. CDR1 and CDR2 (germline): SNHLY, FYNNEI. The CDR3 contains 15 residues. CDR3 residues: CASRGTDHSNQPQHF. CDR3 in DNA: TGTGCCAGCAGAGGGACAGATCATAGCAATCAGCCCCAGCATTTT. The variable domain in full, with the rest retrieved from reference TRBV2 and TRBJ1-5, is EPEVTQTPSHQVTQMGQEVILRCVPISNHLYFYWYRQILGQKVEFLVSFYNNEISEKSEIFDDQFSVERPDGSNFTLKIRSTKLEDSAMYFCASRGTDHSNQPQHFGDGTRLSIL.

V gene TRBV28 combines with J gene TRBJ2-7, with unresolved D. Germline loops: CDR1 MDHEN, CDR2 SYDVKM. Trimming stripped 7 bases from V and 5 bases from J, with 9 bases between. This CDR3 is 11 amino acids long. The CDR3: CASMDQNEQYF. Written as DNA, the CDR3 is TGTGCCAGCATGGACCAAAACGAGCAGTACTTC.

The chain has TRBV21-1 and TRBJ2-2. TRBV21-1 is termed a pseudogene. This CDR3 has 13 amino acids. Here the CDR3 reads CASSGVASGELFF. The CDR3 DNA reads as TGTGCCAGCAGCGGGGTGGCATCCGGGGAGCTGTTTTTT.

The rearrangement uses TRBV6-1 and TRBJ2-5; D is unclear. CDR1 MNHNS and CDR2 SASEGT come from the germline V gene. The V end was cut by 2 bases, the J end by 5 bases, with 3 bases between. The CDR3 consists of 11 residues. CDR3 coding DNA: TGTGCCAGCAGTGAATGGGAGACCCAGTACTTC. Translating it yields CASSEWETQYF.